The present entry profiles one T cell receptor (beta chain) with its context. What it binds is unknown. This specimen includes other DNA sequences encoding the same CDR3. Over several immunoSEQ plates, each subset's genomic DNA was distributed in even portions. In the sorted-subset replicate PCRs, around 220 ng DNA, roughly 30,000 T cell genomes, was used. TCRdb's copy holds only in-frame clones and misses some; the assay was immunoSEQ multiplex PCR. The sample includes around 2.1 million clones, about 93% seen only once; the top ten take 1.5% to 2%. This CDR3 region has 15 residues. Germline V gene sequence: CDR1 MNHNS, CDR2 SASEGT. Trimming stripped 1 base from V and 0 bases from J, with 7 bases between. The data are from a study of shared clonotypes between healthy human individuals. Study outcomes and limitations: Lower generation probabilities were found for non-shared clonotypes than for those shared by all four donors.

Naive CD8 cells, CD45RO-negative and positively selected for CCR7, excluded terminally differentiated effector memory CD45RA+ cells. Adult donors, all healthy and HIV-negative, had no recent acute infections or vaccinations. The sample was naive CD8+ T cells from PBMCs. V and J are TRBV6-1 and TRBJ2-1; D uncertain. The receptor's source is a man aged 18-30 years in good health. Some clones in this sample may be carry-over from other donors' samples. This CDR3 reads CASSEGPSSYNEQFF. The CDR3 DNA is TGTGCCAGCAGTGAAGGCCCAAGCTCCTACAATGAGCAGTTCTTC.